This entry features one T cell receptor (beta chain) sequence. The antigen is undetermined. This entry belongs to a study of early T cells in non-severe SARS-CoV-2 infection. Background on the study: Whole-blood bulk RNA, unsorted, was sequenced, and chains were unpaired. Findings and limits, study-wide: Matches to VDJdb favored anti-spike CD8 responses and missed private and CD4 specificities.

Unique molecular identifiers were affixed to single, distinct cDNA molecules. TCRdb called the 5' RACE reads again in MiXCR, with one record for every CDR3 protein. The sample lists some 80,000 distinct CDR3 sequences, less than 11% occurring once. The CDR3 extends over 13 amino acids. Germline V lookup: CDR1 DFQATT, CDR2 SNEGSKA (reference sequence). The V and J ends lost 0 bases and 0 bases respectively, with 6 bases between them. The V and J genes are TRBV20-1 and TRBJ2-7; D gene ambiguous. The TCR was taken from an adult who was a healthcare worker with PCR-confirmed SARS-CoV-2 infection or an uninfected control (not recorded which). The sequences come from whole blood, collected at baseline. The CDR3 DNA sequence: TGCAGTGCTAGAGACAGTTCCTCCTACGAGCAGTACTTC. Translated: CSARDSSSYEQYF.